Below, 29 T cell receptor beta chains from the same sample are listed, as sequenced in a study of Ad26.COV2.S vaccination and SARS-CoV-2 variants. This table comes from immunoSEQ multiplex PCR, and its TCRdb copy is limited to in-frame clones, with some not included. The sample lists hundreds of thousands of clones; approximately 88% were seen once. Treatment meaning: about 20 received Ad26.COV2.S at low or high dose, single or two shots; roughly five received placebo; per-sample allocation not given. Each sample was drawn 63 days after the first injection (of vaccine or placebo). This specimen was peripheral blood, taken in a trial of Ad26.COV2.S vaccine versus placebo. Source of these receptors: a person between 18 and 59 years old who received the Ad26.COV2.S COVID-19 vaccine or a placebo.

The chain recombines TRBV15 with TRBJ1-5, with 12 positions matching TRBD1. There are 16 residues in the CDR3. J lost 9 bases, V lost 0 bases, and 6 bases had no gene match. Per germline, CDR1 LNHNV and CDR2 YYDKDF (reference sequence). CDR3: CATSRDGTGGVWPQHF. The DNA of the CDR3 is TGTGCCACCAGCAGAGACGGGACAGGGGGCGTTTGGCCCCAGCATTTT. The full variable domain, completed using reference TRBV15 and TRBJ1-5, is DAMVIQNPRYQVTQFGKPVTLSCSQTLNHNVMYWYQQKSSQAPKLLFHYYDKDFNNEADTPDNFQSRRPNTSFCFLDIRSPGLGDTAMYLCATSRDGTGGVWPQHFGDGTRLSIL.

V gene TRBV3-1 (or the pseudogene TRBV3-2) combines with J gene TRBJ2-1; TRBD2 agrees at 11 bases. The germline CDR1 and CDR2 sequences are LGHDT and YNNKEL (reference sequence). With 5 bases clipped from V and 0 bases from J, the junction kept 3 bases outside the gene matches. The CDR3 consists of 16 residues. The CDR3 DNA reads as TGTGCCAGCAGCGTTCTAGCGGGGGGCTCCTACAATGAGCAGTTCTTC. This translates into CASSVLAGGSYNEQFF.

This sequence joins TRBV18 and TRBJ2-3; D unresolved. Germline V gene lookup returns CDR1 KGHSH and CDR2 LQKENI. Trimming shortened V by 2 bases and J by 7 bases, and 7 bases separated the two germline ends. This CDR3 spans 12 amino acids. CDR3: CASSPDRNTQYF. In DNA form, the CDR3 reads TGTGCCAGCTCACCAGATAGGAATACGCAGTATTTT.

This chain connects TRBV11-2 to TRBJ2-1; no clear D gene. V was clipped by 0 bases and J by 0 bases, with 9 bases between them. The CDR3 consists of 16 residues. CDR1 is SGHAT, CDR2 FQNNGV, per germline. CDR3 DNA: TGTGCCAGCAGCTTAGATGGGTGGAGCTCCTACAATGAGCAGTTCTTC. Its protein is CASSLDGWSSYNEQFF.

The V and J genes are TRBV6-5 and TRBJ2-2; a weak D match, TRBD1 (5 bases). Trimming took 6 bases from V and 4 from J, leaving 12 bases between them. The CDR3 loop spans 14 amino acids. Germline values: CDR1 MNHEY, CDR2 SVGAGI. CDR3 bases: TGTGCCAGCAGGCAGGGCGTCGGCACCGGGGAGCTGTTTTTT. Translated: CASRQGVGTGELFF.

The chain couples TRBV10-3 to TRBJ2-7, with a weak D call TRBD1 (5 bases). Deletions cut 0 bases from V and 6 bases from J, with 15 bases between. The CDR3 consists of 15 residues. The germline CDR1 and CDR2 sequences are ENHRY and SYGVKD. CDR3: CAISESAGFSGEQYF. Here the CDR3 DNA reads TGTGCCATCAGTGAGTCCGCAGGGTTTAGTGGCGAGCAGTACTTC.

This chain joins TRBV10-1 and TRBJ1-1; TRBD1 matches at 8 bases. Germline-derived CDR1 and CDR2 are WNHNN and SYGVQD (reference sequence). Trimming removed 5 bases from V and 6 bases from J; junction bases left unmatched: 2. The CDR3 loop spans 12 amino acids. CDR3 nucleotides: TGCGCCAGCAGTCGGACAGGGTCTGAAGCTTTCTTT. As protein: CASSRTGSEAFF.

DNA of the CDR3: TGTGCCTGGAGTACGGGTAGCACAGATACGCAGTATTTT. The encoded protein is CAWSTGSTDTQYF. The rearrangement uses TRBV30 and TRBJ2-3; no clear D gene. Trimming cost V 2 bases and J 0 bases, with 6 bases left between them. The germline V gene encodes CDR1 GTSNPN and CDR2 SVGIG (reference sequence). This CDR3 contains 13 residues.

V gene TRBV12-5 combines with J gene TRBJ2-2, with D possibly matching TRBD2 (5 bases). Germline CDR1 LGHNT, CDR2 FRNRAP. This CDR3 has 14 amino acids. Trimming pared 5 bases from V and 3 bases from J, leaving 10 bases between. The CDR3, as DNA: TGTGCTAGTGGTCTCGGACTCTACACCGGGGAGCTGTTTTTT. Translating it yields CASGLGLYTGELFF. Drawing the rest from reference TRBV12-5 and TRBJ2-2, the complete variable domain is DARVTQTPRHKVTEMGQEVTMRCQPILGHNTVFWYRQTMMQGLELLAYFRNRAPLDDSGMPKDRFSAEMPDATLATLKIQPSEPRDSAVYFCASGLGLYTGELFFGEGSRLTVL.

This clone was seen once. The V gene is TRBV14, the J gene TRBJ1-6; D gene ambiguous. The germline V gene encodes CDR1 SGHDN and CDR2 FVKESK. This CDR3 contains 14 residues. V dropped 4 bases and J dropped 9 bases, with 13 bases sitting between them. The CDR3 DNA is TGTGCCAGCAGCCCATACTGGGCGCGTTCACCCCTCCACTTT. Translation gives CASSPYWARSPLHF.

The chain is built from TRBV5-5 and TRBJ2-7, with D unresolved. V lost 2 bases to trimming and J lost 7 bases, with 10 bases between them. Looked up from germline, CDR1 is SGHKS and CDR2 is YYEKEE (reference sequence). CDR3 length: 12 residues. The CDR3 region has the DNA TGTGCCAGCAGCTTACTACTACAGGAGCAGTACTTC. The encoded protein is CASSLLLQEQYF.

This clone was counted once. V usage is TRBV5-4 and J usage is TRBJ1-1; 8 positions agree with TRBD1. There are 16 residues in the CDR3. CDR1 is SGHNT, CDR2 YYREEE, per germline (reference sequence). Trimming removed 4 bases from V and 0 bases from J; junction bases left unmatched: 8. The CDR3 DNA is TGTGCCAGCAGCCATTCCCCACAGGGGGTGAACACTGAAGCTTTCTTT. Translating gives CASSHSPQGVNTEAFF.

Concerning this clone itself: Relative to the germline gene, one junction end is altered; a read error may explain this. The chain is built from TRBV13 and TRBJ1-2; no reliable D call. CDR3 length: 11 residues. The germline V gene has CDR1 PRHDT and CDR2 FYEKMQ (reference sequence). CDR3 nucleotide sequence: TGTGCCAGCAGCTTAGCCGTCGGGCAGTCGTTC. Translated: CASSLAVGQSF.

J is TRBJ2-4 and V is TRBV20-1; D remains ambiguous. The ends were cut back, 3 bases at V and 6 bases at J, with 12 bases in the middle. From germline, CDR1 is DFQATT and CDR2 SNEGSKA (reference sequence). The CDR3 covers 13 residues. The CDR3 is CSASTLSGNIQYF. CDR3 DNA sequence: TGCAGTGCTAGTACACTTTCGGGAAACATTCAGTACTTC.

This chain joins TRBV5-4 and TRBJ2-5, with D perhaps matching TRBD2 (5 bases). V was shortened by 0 bases and J by 5 bases, with 8 bases between the two germline ends. CDR1 is SGHNT, CDR2 YYREEE, per germline (reference sequence). The CDR3 sequence is 13 residues long. CDR3 sequence reads: CASSLVREETQYF. The CDR3 nucleotides are TGTGCCAGCAGCTTGGTGAGGGAGGAGACCCAGTACTTC.

This clone has just one count. The V gene is TRBV6-1, the J gene TRBJ1-5; D gene uncertain. Trimming took off 1 base at V and 1 base at J, with 11 bases between the two ends. The CDR3 is 16 residues long. CDR1 MNHNS and CDR2 SASEGT come from the germline V gene. This chain's CDR3 is CASSEGSAWSNQPQHF. The DNA of the CDR3 is TGTGCCAGCAGTGAAGGGAGTGCATGGAGCAATCAGCCCCAGCATTTT.

This clone was detected a few times. The rearrangement links TRBV10-2 to TRBJ1-5; D call uncertain. Trimming took 0 bases from V and 3 from J, leaving 6 bases between them. The germline gives CDR1 WSHSY, CDR2 SAAADI. The CDR3 is made up of 14 amino acids. In DNA, the CDR3 is TGCGCCAGCAGTGAGTCGACACTCAATCAGCCCCAGCATTTT. Protein product: CASSESTLNQPQHF.

This chain joins TRBV5-1 and TRBJ2-7; tentative D call: TRBD2 (6 bases). The CDR3 consists of 13 residues. Per germline, CDR1 SGHRS and CDR2 YFSETQ. V gave up 5 bases and J gave up 5 bases, with 14 bases separating them. Here the CDR3 DNA reads TGCGCCAGCAGGCCGGGGGTTTCGGACGAGCAGTACTTC. Translating it yields CASRPGVSDEQYF.

A single count supports this clone. One junction end disagrees with the germline gene, perhaps due to a read error. This chain links TRBV2 with TRBJ2-7, with TRBD2 matching over 10 bases. The CDR3 has 15 residues. Germline CDR1 SNHLY, CDR2 FYNNEI. CDR3 residues: CASSEASGGAYEQYF. The CDR3, as DNA: TGTGCCAGCAGCGAAGCTAGCGGGGGAGCCTACGAGCAGTACTTC.

J is TRBJ2-1 and V is TRBV7-2; 8 positions match TRBD1. V dropped 6 bases and J dropped 0; count of bases not matched to a gene: 4. The CDR3 contains 15 residues. Germline V lookup: CDR1 SGHTA, CDR2 FQGNSA. This chain's CDR3 is CASRPGQGSYNEQFF. CDR3 DNA: TGTGCCAGCAGACCCGGACAGGGCTCCTACAATGAGCAGTTCTTC.

The CDR3 region is CASSYDTRSSYEQYF. Here the CDR3 DNA reads TGTGCCAGCAGTTACGATACTAGGAGCTCCTACGAGCAGTACTTC. This chain connects TRBV6-2 or TRBV6-3 to TRBJ2-7; possible D gene TRBD2, 5 bases. Deletions cut 2 bases from V and 0 bases from J, with 11 bases between. Germline V lookup: CDR1 MNHEY, CDR2 SVGEGT. The CDR3 runs to 15 residues.

V gene TRBV5-6 combines with J gene TRBJ1-5, with D possibly being TRBD1 (5 bases). V was shortened by 2 bases and J by 2 bases, with 8 bases between the two germline ends. The CDR3 totals 14 residues. Germline-derived CDR1 and CDR2 are SGHDT and YYEEEE. In DNA, the CDR3 is TGTGCCAGCAGCTTACAGACAGGCAATCAGCCCCAGCATTTT. Translated: CASSLQTGNQPQHF.

The chain joins TRBV27 to TRBJ2-3, with 7 bases identical to TRBD2. Germline V gene sequence: CDR1 MNHEY, CDR2 SMNVEV (reference sequence). Trimming removed 2 bases from V and 0 bases from J; junction bases left unmatched: 2. The length of the CDR3 is 15 residues. The DNA of the CDR3 is TGTGCCAGCAGTTTACGGGGGGACAGCACAGATACGCAGTATTTT. Its protein is CASSLRGDSTDTQYF.

In this sample, this clone turned up once. The J gene is TRBJ2-3, the V gene TRBV7-3; 9 nucleotides align to TRBD2. CDR1 is SGHTA, CDR2 FQGTGA, per germline. The V segment lost 5 bases and the J segment 5 bases; nucleotides outside the gene matches: 8. There are 15 residues in the CDR3. This chain's CDR3 is CASSPGTSRIDTQYF. CDR3 nucleotide sequence: TGTGCCAGCAGCCCCGGGACTAGCAGGATAGATACGCAGTATTTT.

V gene TRBV5-4 combines with J gene TRBJ2-7; 11 nucleotides match TRBD2. The ends lost 4 bases at V and 4 bases at J; junction bases unmatched: 4. This CDR3 contains 14 residues. CDR1 is SGHNT, CDR2 YYREEE, per germline (reference sequence). The CDR3 DNA sequence: TGTGCCAGCAGCGCAACTAGCGGGAGTTACGAGCAGTACTTC. Translating gives CASSATSGSYEQYF.

J is TRBJ2-3 and V is TRBV19; unclear D gene. CDR3 length: 11 amino acids. Trimming removed 5 bases from V and 9 bases from J, with 9 bases in between. CDR1 is LNHDA and CDR2 is SQIVND in the germline V gene (reference sequence). The CDR3 loop is CASSSLWTQYF. DNA for the CDR3: TGTGCCAGTAGTTCACTGTGGACGCAGTATTTT.

The chain couples TRBV2 to TRBJ2-2, with unresolved D. The V gene lost 3 bases and the J gene lost 7 bases, with 6 bases spanning the gap. The CDR3 is made up of 12 amino acids. CDR1 and CDR2 (germline): SNHLY, FYNNEI. CDR3 sequence: CASSDLGGELFF. The CDR3 DNA is TGTGCCAGCAGTGACTTGGGCGGGGAGCTGTTTTTT.

J is TRBJ2-7 and V is TRBV27; 7 bases agree with TRBD2. Trimming took 5 bases from V and 3 from J; bases not matched to a gene: 7. Germline lookup yields CDR1 MNHEY and CDR2 SMNVEV (reference sequence). There are 14 residues in the CDR3. CDR3 amino acids: CASSAPGTNYEQYF. In DNA, the CDR3 is TGTGCCAGCAGTGCTCCCGGGACTAACTACGAGCAGTACTTC.

A few counts support this clone. V usage is TRBV30 and J usage is TRBJ1-5, with D hard to call. Germline V gives CDR1 GTSNPN, CDR2 SVGIG (reference sequence). Trimming took off 0 bases at V and 1 base at J, with 10 bases between the two ends. The CDR3 sequence is 15 residues long. The CDR3 bases are TGTGCCTGGAGTGTACGGGGTTGGAGCAATCAGCCCCAGCATTTT. It encodes CAWSVRGWSNQPQHF. Filled out from reference TRBV30 and TRBJ1-5, the complete variable domain reads SQTIHQWPATLVQPVGSPLSLECTVEGTSNPNLYWYRQAAGRGLQLLFYSVGIGQISSEVPQNLSASRPQDRQFILSSKKLLLSDSGFYLCAWSVRGWSNQPQHFGDGTRLSIL.